The present TCR beta chain was sequenced within a study of CD8+CD57+ T cells in acquired aplastic anemia (dated by TCRdb to 2016 to 2019). Broadly, across the study: Extracted DNA from sorted CD4+ and CD8+ cells averaged approximately 3 ug, ranging from roughly 0.17 to 30 ug. CD8+CD57+ expansion was defined as a frequency above the mean frequency observed in healthy subjects. Results and caveats for the whole study, not just this receptor: Patients and healthy controls showed no significant difference in CD8+ Simpson's diversity (P=0.060). Roughly 30 CD8+ CDR3 sequences were found to be shared between patients and controls, but these sequences appeared to be highly expressed in patients and within the immunodominant clones of the patients.

Concerning this clonotype itself: There is no known antigen for this receptor. The input lacks base qualities; no much larger clone sits a single base away.

There are 15 amino acids in the CDR3, from cysteine to phenylalanine inclusive. Just the 45-base CDR3 DNA is kept, in frame starting at base 1. Deletion took 2 bases off V and 6 bases off J, with a span of 16 bases between the germline ends. Via the germline V gene, CDR1 is SGHDN and CDR2 FVKESK. Expansion of CD8+CD57+ cells had been shown by flow cytometry in the patients chosen for sequencing. Every patient had a diagnosis of severe acquired aplastic anemia based on International Study of Aplastic Anemia and Agranulocytosis and Camitta criteria. No patient had received any therapy when blood was sampled. In this study, sorted CD4+ and CD8+ T cells from the blood of healthy subjects and of severe aplastic anemia patients had their TCR repertoires deep-sequenced. Patients were enrolled in the USA under clinicaltrials.gov protocols 00001620, 01623167, 00001397, 00071045, 00081523 and 00961064. Ficoll-Paque density gradient centrifugation was used to isolate peripheral blood mononuclear cells. CD4+ and CD8+ T cells were sorted by FACS or magnetic beads before DNA extraction.

TCR beta VDJ combination and CDR3 sequence profiling used genomic DNA as the template. An Illumina HiSeq 2000 was used for TCR repertoire sequencing. As for how the authors treated the data: TRBV/TRBJ rearrangement plots, CDR3 size and DJ length profiles, and Simpson's diversity index were used to evaluate the repertoires. Whichever DNA sequence was most abundant in the deep sequencing data was defined as the immunodominant clone. CDR3 amino acid sequences were screened for sharing across subjects and compared with published repertoires and the VDJdb database. TCRdb ran its own pipeline on the public reads, namely fastp trimming at Q25 and MiXCR clone calling, and kept in-frame beta chains. All rows with the same CDR3 protein become a single entry with the most common DNA and genes. What appears here as the V and J calls and clone size reflects TCRdb's work, not the paper's. Present in this sample are roughly 500,000 distinct CDR3 sequences, roughly 34% of which were seen just once. The top ten clones comprise roughly 0.89% of the sample.

The chain employs TRBV14 and TRBJ1-2; TRBD1 is perhaps the D gene, given 6 matching bases. Input material: sorted CD4+, CD8+, or CD8+CD57+ T cells (not recorded which) from PBMCs. The source is a human donor with aplastic anemia. CDR3 loop: CASSQRQGRVHGYTF. The nucleotide sequence reads TGTGCCAGCAGCCAAAGGCAGGGGCGGGTTCATGGCTACACCTTC.